The entry below describes one TCR beta chain. Its antigen is not known. The sample belongs to a study of regulatory T cells in long-lasting Graves disease. Whole-study findings and limits: TCR diversity in persistent Graves' patients was below that of newly diagnosed ones.

The time point: newly diagnosed GD, antithyroid drugs for less than 3 months. Construction of the TCR library relied on RNA isolated from PBMCs. The length of the CDR3 is 15 residues. CDR1 DFQATT and CDR2 SNEGSKA come from the germline V gene (reference sequence). V was pared by 6 bases and J by 1 base, with 10 bases of the junction left unmatched. Through Arm-PCR of CDR3 regions and iRepertoire HTBI primers, TCR beta libraries were built. Each CDR3 protein gets one entry after TCRdb re-called the multiplex PCR reads with MiXCR. The sample shows a few hundred thousand distinct CDR3 sequences, approximately 12% of them seen only once. A further study also used this sample, focusing on T cells in Graves' hyperthyroidism and ophthalmopathy. This second report adds: Patients were excluded because of uncontrolled infection, other autoimmune disease, pregnancy or lactation. A first-round RT-PCR of the TCR CDR3 used the HTBI primer set. Within blood appeared most thyroid clonotypes that had expanded above 0.001.

The receptor was derived from a woman in her late teens or twenties with Graves disease. V and J are TRBV20-1 and TRBJ1-1, with 8 bases matching TRBD1. Sequenced here: peripheral blood mononuclear cells (PBMCs), sampled at new diagnosis, from a patient treated with antithyroid drugs. CDR3 nucleotides: TGCAGTGCCACGACAGGGGCAAAGAAGAACACTGAAGCTTTCTTT. It is translated as CSATTGAKKNTEAFF.